The text below deals with one TCR beta chain. The antigen is undetermined. The sample is drawn from a study of T cell repertoires in cytomegalovirus infection. Study results and caveats: Cumulative public TCR beta family frequency identified CMV carriers with the relevant HLA.

MiXCR, run by TCRdb on the reads, gives a single entry per CDR3 protein. The data show around 530,000 distinct CDR3 sequences, 26% seen once. With 3 bases removed from V and 1 base from J, the gap between germline ends came to 9 bases. The CDR3 spans 14 residues. Germline V lookup: CDR1 LNHDA, CDR2 SQIVND (reference sequence). The sequence was obtained from a human donor in good health (CMV status not recorded). Some clones in this sample may be carry-over from other donors' samples. Sequenced sample: PBMCs. The rearrangement uses TRBV19 and TRBJ1-1; D not resolved. The CDR3 DNA reads TGTGCCAGTAGTATTGTCTCGGAGAACACTGAAGCTTTCTTT. Its protein product is CASSIVSENTEAFF.